The sequence of this TCR beta chain was determined in a study of regulatory T cells in long-lasting Graves disease. General observations from the study: Among persistent patients, a larger number of public clonotypes were shared (approximately 3,000) than among newly diagnosed patients (under 1,000). Segments TRBV28, TRBJ1-2 and TRBJ2-5 showed preferential usage in persistent disease. Only a small sample size was used, which may have cut accuracy.

The germline CDR1 and CDR2 sequences are MDHEN and SYDVKM. The CDR3 has 14 amino acids. V lost 2 bases and J 4 bases, leaving 9 bases between the germline ends. The time point denotes: persistent/refractory GD, antithyroid drugs over 5 years with positive TRAb. Isolated PBMC RNA provided the starting material for the TCR library. Collection of peripheral blood (roughly 9.3 milliliters) was done using EDTA tubes. Libraries of TCR beta came from iRepertoire HTBI primers plus Arm-PCR of CDR3 regions. TCRdb reanalysed the multiplex PCR reads using MiXCR and keeps one entry per CDR3 protein. The data contain some 370,000 distinct CDR3 sequences, less than 25% of them singletons. This clonotype was counted ten times or more. The antigen remains undetermined.

The clonotype comes from a female donor with Graves disease. Sequencing was performed on peripheral blood mononuclear cells (PBMCs), taken when the disease was refractory, from a patient treated with antithyroid drugs. The rearrangement links TRBV28 to TRBJ1-5; TRBD1 is a possible D gene (5 bases). CDR3 in amino acids: CASSLGSGNQPQHF. Written as DNA, the CDR3 is TGTGCCAGCAGTTTAGGATCAGGGAATCAGCCCCAGCATTTT.